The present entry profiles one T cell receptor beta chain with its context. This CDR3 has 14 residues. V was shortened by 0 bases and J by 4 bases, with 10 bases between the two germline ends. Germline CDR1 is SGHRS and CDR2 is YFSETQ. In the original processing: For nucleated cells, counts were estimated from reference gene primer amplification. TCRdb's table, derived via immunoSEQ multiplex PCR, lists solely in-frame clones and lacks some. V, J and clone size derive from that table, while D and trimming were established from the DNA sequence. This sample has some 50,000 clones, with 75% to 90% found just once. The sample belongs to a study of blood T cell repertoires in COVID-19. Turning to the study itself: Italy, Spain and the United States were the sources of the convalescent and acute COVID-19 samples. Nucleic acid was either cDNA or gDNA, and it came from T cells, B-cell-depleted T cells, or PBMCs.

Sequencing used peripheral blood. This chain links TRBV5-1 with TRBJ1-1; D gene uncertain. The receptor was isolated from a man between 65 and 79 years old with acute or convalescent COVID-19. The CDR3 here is CASSLAWQSTEAFF. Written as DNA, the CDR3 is TGCGCCAGCAGCTTGGCCTGGCAATCCACTGAAGCTTTCTTT.